A single sample gave rise to the 19 T cell receptor beta chains below, sequenced in a study of PD-L1 blockade in urothelial cancer (dated by TCRdb to between 2016 and 2019). The label giving this sample's time point can be read as: peripheral blood 6 weeks after treatment start. Receptors were amplified or captured by the immunoSEQ multiplex PCR assay. Not all clones reach the TCRdb copy of this immuneACCESS table, which keeps in-frame sequences only. Checked studies attribute under half of the gap to unresolved V genes and leave the rest unexplained. The sample data list around 24,000 clones, and roughly 85% of these were observed just once. Roughly 1.5% of the sample lies in the top ten. Sequencing used PBMCs, obtained around atezolizumab (anti-PD-L1) treatment. These receptor sequences come from a man between 65 and 80 years old with urothelial cancer.

The table lists this clone with a count of one. The chain employs TRBV5-1 and TRBJ2-7; D perhaps matches TRBD2 (6 bases). The germline V gene has CDR1 SGHRS and CDR2 YFSETQ. Trimming removed 2 bases from V and 6 bases from J, with 18 bases in between. The CDR3 has 15 amino acids. The CDR3 here is CASSLQPGGLGEQYF. As DNA, the CDR3 is TGCGCCAGCAGCTTACAGCCCGGAGGGCTCGGCGAGCAGTACTTC.

The V call is TRBV11-1, the J call TRBJ2-7; tentative D call: TRBD1 (5 bases). Trimming left V 3 bases short and J 1 base short, with 13 bases between. The length of the CDR3 is 15 residues. Germline V gene lookup returns CDR1 SGHAT and CDR2 FQDESV (reference sequence). DNA for the CDR3: TGTGCCAGCAGCTTCGACAGCCCCGTTTCCTACGAGCAGTACTTC. It codes for CASSFDSPVSYEQYF.

V gene TRBV5-5 combines with J gene TRBJ2-7; no clear D. The CDR3 consists of 13 residues. The germline V gene has CDR1 SGHKS and CDR2 YYEKEE (reference sequence). Trimming took off 0 bases at V and 3 bases at J, with 7 bases between the two ends. The CDR3 loop is CASSLVTGYEQYF. DNA for the CDR3: TGTGCCAGCAGCTTGGTAACGGGCTACGAGCAGTACTTC.

There are a few counts of this clone. This rearrangement joins TRBV2 to TRBJ2-7; possibly TRBD2 for D (5 bases). V was clipped by 7 bases and J by 6 bases, with 22 bases between them. The V gene's germline CDR1 is SNHLY and CDR2 FYNNEI. This CDR3 has 15 residues. The CDR3 region is CASTGGLSGPSEQYF. The CDR3 DNA follows: TGTGCCAGCACCGGAGGACTTTCCGGACCCTCCGAGCAGTACTTC.

This clone was seen a handful of times. The chain is built from TRBV6-1 and TRBJ1-3; no clear D gene. The V end lost 5 bases, the J end lost 2 bases, and 13 bases lay between the germline ends. The CDR3 runs to 15 residues. From germline, CDR1 is MNHNS and CDR2 SASEGT. CDR3 sequence: CASSRTSGAGNTIYF. CDR3 coding DNA: TGTGCCAGCAGTAGGACTTCAGGCGCTGGAAACACCATATATTTT.

The chain is built from TRBV4-1 and TRBJ2-5, with D maybe TRBD2 (5 bases). V lost 1 base to trimming and J lost 9 bases, with 15 bases between them. The germline gives CDR1 MGHRA, CDR2 YSYEKL. The CDR3 is made up of 14 amino acids. The CDR3 protein is CASSQVSTRKPQYF. DNA for the CDR3: TGCGCCAGCAGCCAAGTTTCTACTAGGAAGCCCCAGTACTTC.

This clone has more than one count but fewer than ten. This rearrangement joins TRBV9 to TRBJ2-5; 8 nucleotides align to TRBD2. CDR1 and CDR2 (germline): SGDLS, YYNGEE. The CDR3 totals 15 residues. After removal of 0 bases from V and 5 bases from J, the junction contained 6 bases not matched to a gene. The CDR3 DNA is TGTGCCAGCAGCGTAGAACGGGAGCGGGGGGAGACCCAGTACTTC. This codes for CASSVERERGETQYF.

The genes are TRBV2 and TRBJ1-2, with a weak D call TRBD1 (6 bases). Germline CDR1 and CDR2: SNHLY and FYNNEI. The CDR3 runs 15 residues. Between the trimmed V and J ends, which lost 7 bases and 4 bases, there was a span of 19 bases. For the CDR3, the DNA is TGTGCCAGCAACCTAGAGAGGGGAGGGGGCTATGGCTACACCTTC. It codes for CASNLERGGGYGYTF.

This chain connects TRBV11-2 to TRBJ2-1, with TRBD2 matching 8 bases. The CDR3 length is 16 residues. The germline gives CDR1 SGHAT, CDR2 FQNNGV. J was trimmed by 2 bases and V by 5 bases; bases with no gene match: 8. CDR3 loop: CASSLRGSGTYNEQFF. The DNA of the CDR3 is TGTGCCAGCAGCCTCCGGGGTAGCGGGACCTACAATGAGCAGTTCTTC.

The chain is built from TRBV19 and TRBJ2-1; 7 nucleotides align to TRBD1. V gave up 9 bases and J gave up 4 bases; unmatched junction bases: 3. Germline CDR1 and CDR2: LNHDA and SQIVND (reference sequence). The CDR3 totals 12 residues. The CDR3 here is CASRDSYNEQFF. The CDR3, as DNA: TGTGCCAGCCGGGACAGTTACAATGAGCAGTTCTTC.

The chain links TRBV12-5 to TRBJ2-1; 9 bases match TRBD2. The CDR3 has 15 amino acids. Germline V CDR1 and CDR2: LGHNT, FRNRAP. V lost 6 bases to trimming and J lost 7 bases; unmatched junction nucleotides: 10. The CDR3 DNA reads as TGTGCTAGTGGATCTAGCGGGAAGTTGGGGAATGAGCAGTTCTTC. This encodes CASGSSGKLGNEQFF.

Remarks on this clone: The junction shows a germline mismatch at one end, possibly a read error. The J gene is TRBJ1-2, the V gene TRBV27, with D possibly matching TRBD1 (6 bases). The CDR3 spans 14 residues. Germline values: CDR1 MNHEY, CDR2 SMNVEV (reference sequence). The CDR3 sequence: CASSSQGPNCGYTF. In DNA, the CDR3 is TGTGCCAGCAGTTCTCAGGGGCCCAACTGTGGCTACACCTTC.

CDR3 DNA: TGTGCCAGTCAACCCGGGCCCAGAGACAGGGTTTACAGGATCTATGGCTACACCTTC. Its translation is CASQPGPRDRVYRIYGYTF. The rearrangement links TRBV19 to TRBJ1-2; 7 positions match TRBD1. Germline assignment: CDR1 LNHDA and CDR2 SQIVND (reference sequence). V shed 8 bases, J shed 4 bases, and the junction held 25 bases outside the gene matches. This CDR3 is 19 amino acids long. The variable domain in full, with the rest retrieved from reference TRBV19 and TRBJ1-2, is DGGITQSPKYLFRKEGQNVTLSCEQNLNHDAMYWYRQDPGQGLRLIYYSQIVNDFQKGDIAEGYSVSREKKESFPLTVTSAQKNPTAFYLCASQPGPRDRVYRIYGYTFGSGTRLTVV.

The J gene is TRBJ1-1, the V gene TRBV5-4, with 7 nucleotides matching TRBD1. J lost 5 bases, V lost 4 bases, and 8 bases had no gene match. The CDR3 extends over 14 amino acids. CDR1 and CDR2 from the germline V gene are SGHNT and YYREEE (reference sequence). The CDR3 spells CASSAPRGRTEAFF. CDR3 in DNA: TGTGCCAGCAGCGCCCCCAGGGGGAGGACTGAAGCTTTCTTT.

V usage is TRBV30 and J usage is TRBJ2-3, with D hard to call. The CDR3 totals 14 residues. Trimming shortened V by 1 base and J by 4 bases, and 12 bases separated the two germline ends. From germline, CDR1 is GTSNPN and CDR2 SVGIG (reference sequence). CDR3 protein: CAWSAFSRSDTQYF. As DNA, the CDR3 is TGTGCCTGGAGTGCCTTCTCTAGGTCAGATACGCAGTATTTT.

The chain couples TRBV9 to TRBJ2-5, with 10 positions matching TRBD1. The trim removed 0 bases at V and 2 bases at J, leaving 7 bases unmatched. Germline V lookup: CDR1 SGDLS, CDR2 YYNGEE. The CDR3 has 17 amino acids. The CDR3 nucleotides read TGTGCCAGCAGCGTAGGATCGACAGGGGGCTCTCAAGAGACCCAGTACTTC. Translation gives CASSVGSTGGSQETQYF.

J is TRBJ2-2 and V is TRBV11-2; a possible D gene is TRBD2 (6 bases). The CDR3 extends over 17 amino acids. Looked up from germline, CDR1 is SGHAT and CDR2 is FQNNGV. The V and J ends lost 4 bases and 1 base respectively, with 16 bases between them. The CDR3 sequence: CASSSTRGGKNTGELFF. As DNA, the CDR3 is TGTGCCAGCAGCTCCACCCGGGGCGGGAAGAACACCGGGGAGCTGTTTTTT.

CDR3 in amino acids: CASSESRGAYNEQFF. CDR3 sequence (DNA): TGTGCCAGCAGTGAAAGTCGGGGGGCGTACAATGAGCAGTTCTTC. V gene TRBV2 combines with J gene TRBJ2-1; D possibly corresponds to TRBD2 (7 bases). V lost 2 bases to trimming and J lost 4 bases, with 12 bases between them. The CDR3 runs 15 residues. Germline V gene data show CDR1 as SNHLY and CDR2 as FYNNEI. The variable domain in full, with the rest retrieved from reference TRBV2 and TRBJ2-1, is EPEVTQTPSHQVTQMGQEVILRCVPISNHLYFYWYRQILGQKVEFLVSFYNNEISEKSEIFDDQFSVERPDGSNFTLKIRSTKLEDSAMYFCASSESRGAYNEQFFGPGTRLTVL.

The J gene is TRBJ1-1, the V gene TRBV5-8, with a possible D match to TRBD1 (6 bases). Trimming stripped 4 bases from V and 5 bases from J, with 12 bases between. The germline CDR1 and CDR2 sequences are SGHTS and YDEGEE. This CDR3 is built from 13 residues. In DNA, the CDR3 is TGTGCCAGCAGCCTACAGGGAGTTACTGAAGCTTTCTTT. It is translated as CASSLQGVTEAFF.